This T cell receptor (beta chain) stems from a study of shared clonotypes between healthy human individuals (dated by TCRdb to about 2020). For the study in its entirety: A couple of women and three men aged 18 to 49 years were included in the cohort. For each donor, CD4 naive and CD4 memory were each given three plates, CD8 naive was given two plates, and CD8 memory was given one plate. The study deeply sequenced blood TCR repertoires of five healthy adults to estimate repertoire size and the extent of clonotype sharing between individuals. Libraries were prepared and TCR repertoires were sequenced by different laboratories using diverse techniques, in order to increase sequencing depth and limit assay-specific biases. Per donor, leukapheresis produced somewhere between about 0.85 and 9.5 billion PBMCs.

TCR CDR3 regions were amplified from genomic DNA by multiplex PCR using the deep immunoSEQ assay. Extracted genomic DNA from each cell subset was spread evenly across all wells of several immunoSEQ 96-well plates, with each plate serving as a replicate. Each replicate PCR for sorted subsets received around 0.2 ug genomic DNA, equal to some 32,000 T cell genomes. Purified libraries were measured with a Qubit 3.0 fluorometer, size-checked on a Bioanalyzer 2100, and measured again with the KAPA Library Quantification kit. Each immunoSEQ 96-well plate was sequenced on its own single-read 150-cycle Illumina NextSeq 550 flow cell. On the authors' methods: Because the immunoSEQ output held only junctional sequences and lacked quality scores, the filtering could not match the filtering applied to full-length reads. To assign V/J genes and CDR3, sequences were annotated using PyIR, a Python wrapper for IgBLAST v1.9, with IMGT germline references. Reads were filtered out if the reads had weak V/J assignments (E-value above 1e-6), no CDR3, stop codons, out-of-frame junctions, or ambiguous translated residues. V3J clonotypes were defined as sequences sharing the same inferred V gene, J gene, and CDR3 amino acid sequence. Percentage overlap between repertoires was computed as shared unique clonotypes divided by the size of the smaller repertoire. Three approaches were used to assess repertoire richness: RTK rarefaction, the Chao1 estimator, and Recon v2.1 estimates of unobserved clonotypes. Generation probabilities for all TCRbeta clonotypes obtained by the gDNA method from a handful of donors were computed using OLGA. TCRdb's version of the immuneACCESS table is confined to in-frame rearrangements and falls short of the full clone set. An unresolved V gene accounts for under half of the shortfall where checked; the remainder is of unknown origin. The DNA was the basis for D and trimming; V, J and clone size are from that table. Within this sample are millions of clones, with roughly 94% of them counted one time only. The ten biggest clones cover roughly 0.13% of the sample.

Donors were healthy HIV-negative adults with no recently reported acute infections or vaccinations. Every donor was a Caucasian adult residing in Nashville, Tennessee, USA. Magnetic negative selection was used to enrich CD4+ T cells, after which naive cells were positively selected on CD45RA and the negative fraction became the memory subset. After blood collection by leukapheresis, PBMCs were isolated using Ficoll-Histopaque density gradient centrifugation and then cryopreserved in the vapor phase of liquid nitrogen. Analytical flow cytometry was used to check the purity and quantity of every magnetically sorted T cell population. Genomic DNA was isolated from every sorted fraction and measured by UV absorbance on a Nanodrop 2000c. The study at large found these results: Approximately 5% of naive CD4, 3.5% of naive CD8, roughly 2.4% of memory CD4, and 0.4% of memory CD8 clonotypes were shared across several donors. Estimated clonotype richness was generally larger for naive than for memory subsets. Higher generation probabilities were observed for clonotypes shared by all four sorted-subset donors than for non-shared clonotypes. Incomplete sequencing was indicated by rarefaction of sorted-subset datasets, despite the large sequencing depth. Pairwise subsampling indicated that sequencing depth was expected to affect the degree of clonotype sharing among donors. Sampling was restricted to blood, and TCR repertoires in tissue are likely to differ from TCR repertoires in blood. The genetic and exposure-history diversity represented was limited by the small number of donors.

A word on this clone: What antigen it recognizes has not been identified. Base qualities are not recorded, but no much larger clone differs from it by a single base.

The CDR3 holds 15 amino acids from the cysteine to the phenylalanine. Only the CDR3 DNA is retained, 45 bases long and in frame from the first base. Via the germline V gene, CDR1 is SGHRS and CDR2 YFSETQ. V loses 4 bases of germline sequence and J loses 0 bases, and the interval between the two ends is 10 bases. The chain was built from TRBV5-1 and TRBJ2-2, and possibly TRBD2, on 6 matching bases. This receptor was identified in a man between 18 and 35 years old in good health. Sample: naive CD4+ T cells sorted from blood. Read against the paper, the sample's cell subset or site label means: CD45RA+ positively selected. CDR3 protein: CASSKTSPNTGELFF. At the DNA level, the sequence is TGCGCCAGCAGCAAGACTAGTCCGAACACCGGGGAGCTGTTTTTT.